This T cell receptor beta chain was profiled in a study of blood T cell repertoires in COVID-19. About the study: Material from acute and convalescent COVID-19 was sourced from the United States, Italy and Spain.

Original analysis: Estimates of nucleated cell counts were drawn from the amplification of reference gene primers. Assay used: immunoSEQ multiplex PCR; TCRdb lists only in-frame clones, some missing. The D gene and trimming were derived from the DNA, and the V and J assignments and clone size from that table. The sample contains a few hundred thousand clones, approximately 84% of which appear only once. The V gene's germline CDR1 is MNHEY and CDR2 SMNVEV (reference sequence). The CDR3 runs 15 residues. Grouping used clinical history reported by participants in a survey and questionnaire. Source material: PBMCs or T cells enriched from blood (not recorded which). The chain employs TRBV27 and TRBJ2-7, with TRBD1 as a possible D gene (6 bases). This receptor was taken from a man aged 35 to 55 who had recovered from COVID-19. The chain's CDR3 is CTNRVDPTAAYEQYF. The CDR3 bases are TGTACAAACAGGGTCGACCCGACAGCAGCCTACGAGCAGTACTTC.